This TCR beta chain comes out of a study of shared clonotypes between healthy human individuals. General study results and limits: The expectation was that sequencing depth would affect clonotype sharing among donors.

Repertoires were generated with immunoSEQ multiplex PCR, while TCRdb's copy carries only in-frame clones and drops some. The profile shows about 710,000 clones, about three quarters of them singletons. Concerning this clone: Its antigen is unknown.

The sequence derives from a woman aged 30 to 39 in good health. Material for sequencing was memory CD4+ T cells sorted from blood. Subset indicated: CD45RA-negative fraction.

The CDR3 nucleotides read TGTGCCTGGGGAGTGTTAAAGACCCAGTACTTC. This codes for CAWGVLKTQYF. This chain connects TRBV6-1 to TRBJ2-5; possibly TRBD2 for D (5 bases). V shed 11 bases and J shed 6 bases, with 13 bases lying between them. Germline lookup yields CDR1 MNHNS and CDR2 SASEGT. This CDR3 comprises 11 residues.